This T cell receptor (beta chain) comes out of a study of breast tumors, draining lymph nodes, adjacent tissues. Findings of the study overall: Compared with lymph nodes, tumors were less diverse; compared with nontumor tissue, more. Tumor and nontumor repertoires were significantly more similar in luminal-like than in basal-like breast cancer. Findings are consistent with lymph node origin and intratumoral expansion of most tumor T cells. That most tumor T cells come from lymph nodes remained unproven.

One entry per CDR3 protein results from TCRdb running MiXCR on the multiplex PCR reads. The data contain more than 250,000 distinct CDR3 sequences, 30% to 35% of them seen just once; the ten biggest clones take up 1.1%. Per the germline V gene, CDR1 is SQVTM and CDR2 is ANQGSEA. The CDR3 contains 15 residues. V lost 5 bases and J 0 bases, leaving 16 bases between the germline ends. Regarding this clonotype: What it binds is unknown.

The lymph nodes were axillary draining lymph nodes from breast cancer patients. This sequence originates from a female donor with breast cancer. Some clones in this sample may be carry-over from other donors' samples. The sample taken for sequencing was axillary lymph node tissue. This chain joins TRBV29-1 and TRBJ2-5; D is possibly TRBD2 (6 bases). The CDR3 DNA is TGCAGCGTTCTGGGAGGCAGCCGTGACCAAGAGACCCAGTACTTC. Residues: CSVLGGSRDQETQYF.